The 26 T cell receptor beta chains reported below all come from one sample, sequenced in a study of T cell responses to AZD1222 COVID-19 vaccine. The protocol was immunoSEQ multiplex PCR, while the TCRdb copy is restricted to in-frame clones and leaves out a portion. The sample has 140,000 to 150,000 clones; 70% to 90% are singletons. Sequenced material: peripheral blood, taken on day 0 of AZD1222 vaccination. The receptors were sampled from an adult in good health.

The chain combines TRBV5-8 with TRBJ2-5, with 7 bases matching TRBD2. CDR3 length: 15 amino acids. Trimming removed 4 bases from V and 7 bases from J; junction bases left unmatched: 13. Germline V CDR1 and CDR2: SGHTS, YDEGEE. The CDR3 is CASSPGEGSSRTQYF. The CDR3 bases are TGTGCCAGCAGCCCCGGGGAGGGGTCCAGTCGGACCCAGTACTTC. Full variable domain (rest looked up from reference TRBV5-8 and TRBJ2-5): EAGVTQSPTHLIKTRGQQATLRCSPISGHTSVYWYQQALGLGLQFLLWYDEGEERNRGNFPPRFSGRQFPNYSSELNVNALELEDSALYLCASSPGEGSSRTQYFGPGTRLLVL.

V is TRBV19 and J is TRBJ1-3; a possible D gene is TRBD1 (5 bases). The CDR3 extends over 16 amino acids. Trimming removed 11 bases from V and 0 bases from J, with 20 bases in between. Germline V gene data show CDR1 as LNHDA and CDR2 as SQIVND (reference sequence). CDR3 DNA: TGTGCCTATCCCCCGGGACTGGTCCTCTCTGGAAACACCATATATTTT. Amino acid sequence: CAYPPGLVLSGNTIYF. The full variable domain, its missing parts supplied by reference TRBV19 and TRBJ1-3, is DGGITQSPKYLFRKEGQNVTLSCEQNLNHDAMYWYRQDPGQGLRLIYYSQIVNDFQKGDIAEGYSVSREKKESFPLTVTSAQKNPTAFYLCAYPPGLVLSGNTIYFGEGSWLTVV.

The genes are TRBV6-5 and TRBJ2-3; TRBD2 is a possible D gene (6 bases). There are 15 residues in the CDR3. V lost 7 bases and J lost 4, with 18 bases in between. Germline V CDR1 and CDR2: MNHEY, SVGAGI. CDR3 nucleotides: TGTGCCAGCACCCTCTACGGGAGTGCAGCAGATACGCAGTATTTT. Its translation: CASTLYGSAADTQYF.

The chain is built from TRBV3-1 (or the pseudogene TRBV3-2) and TRBJ2-5; the D gene is possibly TRBD1 (5 bases). The CDR3 runs to 15 residues. With 1 base removed from V and 2 bases from J, the gap between germline ends came to 11 bases. From germline, CDR1 is LGHDT and CDR2 YNNKEL (reference sequence). The CDR3 coding sequence is TGTGCCAGCAGCCAAGGGGGCAGGGATCAAGAGACCCAGTACTTC. Its translation is CASSQGGRDQETQYF.

The V and J genes are TRBV10-2 and TRBJ1-1, with D tentatively TRBD1 (5 bases). The CDR3 sequence is 15 residues long. Between the trimmed V and J ends, which lost 7 bases and 1 base, there was a span of 16 bases. Germline V lookup: CDR1 WSHSY, CDR2 SAAADI. This chain's CDR3 is CASINTRASNTEAFF. For the CDR3, the DNA is TGCGCCAGCATCAACACCAGGGCTTCGAACACTGAAGCTTTCTTT.

V gene TRBV7-2 combines with J gene TRBJ2-7, with TRBD1 matching 9 bases. This CDR3 comprises 15 residues. V lost 4 bases, J lost 4 bases, and 8 bases stayed unmatched. CDR1 SGHTA and CDR2 FQGNSA come from the germline V gene. The CDR3: CASSWTGTGWYEQYF. In DNA, the CDR3 is TGTGCCAGCAGCTGGACCGGGACAGGGTGGTACGAGCAGTACTTC.

Only one count was recorded for this clone. CDR3 sequence reads: CASSGGLNTEAFF. The CDR3 DNA follows: TGCGCCAGCAGCGGGGGCTTGAACACTGAAGCTTTCTTT. The chain has TRBV5-1 and TRBJ1-1; D perhaps matches TRBD1 (6 bases). The CDR3 loop spans 13 amino acids. Per germline, CDR1 SGHRS and CDR2 YFSETQ. Deletions cut 4 bases from V and 0 bases from J, with 7 bases between.

The chain combines TRBV12-3 or TRBV12-4 with TRBJ1-2, with TRBD1 as a possible D gene (6 bases). The length of the CDR3 is 13 residues. The germline V and J ends were trimmed by 7 bases and 2 bases, with 11 bases remaining between them. CDR3 amino acids: CASTYRENYGYTF. In DNA, the CDR3 is TGTGCCAGCACATACAGGGAAAACTATGGCTACACCTTC.

V gene TRBV6-5 combines with J gene TRBJ2-1, with 9 bases that match TRBD2. Germline loops: CDR1 MNHEY, CDR2 SVGAGI. The CDR3 has 14 amino acids. The trim removed 10 bases at V and 3 bases at J, leaving 7 bases unmatched. The CDR3 nucleotides are TGTGCCACCGAGGGACTAGCCTACTACAATGAGCAGTTCTTC. As protein: CATEGLAYYNEQFF.

The chain employs TRBV5-6 and TRBJ1-1; a possible D gene is TRBD1 (6 bases). The CDR3 extends over 13 amino acids. Trimming pared 3 bases from V and 1 base from J, leaving 7 bases between. Looked up from germline, CDR1 is SGHDT and CDR2 is YYEEEE. The CDR3 loop reads CASSSQGNTEAFF. The CDR3 DNA sequence: TGTGCCAGCAGCTCACAGGGGAACACTGAAGCTTTCTTT.

V usage is TRBV19 and J usage is TRBJ2-1; D is unclear. V was pared by 0 bases and J by 9 bases, with 9 bases between. Germline V gene lookup returns CDR1 LNHDA and CDR2 SQIVND (reference sequence). The CDR3 consists of 13 residues. CDR3 bases: TGTGCCAGTAGTATAGACTACTTCGGTGAGCAGTTCTTC. It yields the protein CASSIDYFGEQFF.

The chain has TRBV18 and TRBJ1-4, with D tentatively TRBD1 (5 bases). Trimming removed 2 bases from V and 6 bases from J, with 10 bases in between. Germline CDR1 KGHSH, CDR2 LQKENI. The CDR3 spans 14 residues. CDR3 in amino acids: CASSPNMGHEKLFF. Here the CDR3 DNA reads TGTGCCAGCTCACCAAACATGGGGCATGAAAAACTGTTTTTT.

The chain couples TRBV27 to TRBJ1-6; D perhaps matches TRBD1 (6 bases). This CDR3 has 13 amino acids. Trimming took 2 bases from V and 8 from J, leaving 7 bases between them. Germline V gene lookup returns CDR1 MNHEY and CDR2 SMNVEV (reference sequence). The CDR3 loop is CASSLGGYSPLHF. The DNA of the CDR3 is TGTGCCAGCAGTTTAGGGGGCTATTCACCCCTCCACTTT.

The chain has TRBV3-1 (or the pseudogene TRBV3-2) and TRBJ1-2, with TRBD1 identical over 10 bases. The germline gives CDR1 LGHDT, CDR2 YNNKEL (reference sequence). The CDR3 consists of 13 residues. The V and J ends lost 0 bases and 8 bases, in that order; junction bases with no gene match: 0. This CDR3 is CASSQETGGGYTF. The CDR3 nucleotides are TGTGCCAGCAGCCAAGAGACAGGGGGCGGCTACACCTTC.

This clone was seen only once. This chain links TRBV15 with TRBJ2-3, with D tentatively TRBD1 (6 bases). Germline V lookup: CDR1 LNHNV, CDR2 YYDKDF (reference sequence). The ends were cut back, 1 base at V and 4 bases at J, with 9 bases in the middle. This CDR3 comprises 14 residues. CDR3 sequence reads: CATSRGQDPDTQYF. CDR3 sequence (DNA): TGTGCCACCAGCAGAGGACAGGATCCAGATACGCAGTATTTT. Full variable domain (outside the CDR3, taken from reference TRBV15 and TRBJ2-3): DAMVIQNPRYQVTQFGKPVTLSCSQTLNHNVMYWYQQKSSQAPKLLFHYYDKDFNNEADTPDNFQSRRPNTSFCFLDIRSPGLGDTAMYLCATSRGQDPDTQYFGPGTRLTVL.

This clone was observed a handful of times. V usage is TRBV9 and J usage is TRBJ2-7; D is uncertain. The V and J ends lost 0 bases and 5 bases respectively, with 15 bases between them. Germline V gives CDR1 SGDLS, CDR2 YYNGEE. This CDR3 has 15 amino acids. This chain's CDR3 is CASSVGLRATNEQYF. The DNA for the CDR3 is TGTGCCAGCAGCGTAGGGTTAAGGGCTACCAACGAGCAGTACTTC. Looking up the rest from reference TRBV9 and TRBJ2-7 gives the full variable domain: DSGVTQTPKHLITATGQRVTLRCSPRSGDLSVYWYQQSLDQGLQFLIQYYNGEERAKGNILERFSAQQFPDLHSELNLSSLELGDSALYFCASSVGLRATNEQYFGPGTRLTVT.

The rearrangement uses TRBV5-1 and TRBJ1-1; 10 nucleotides agree with TRBD1. Germline assignment: CDR1 SGHRS and CDR2 YFSETQ. There are 16 residues in the CDR3. The V gene end was trimmed by 3 bases and the J gene end by 4 bases; junction bases not matched to a gene: 9. This chain's CDR3 is CASSSTGDRGGTEAFF. DNA of the CDR3: TGCGCCAGCAGCTCGACCGGGGACAGGGGTGGCACTGAAGCTTTCTTT.

The CDR3 DNA is TGTGCCAGCAAGAACACTGAAGCTTTCTTT. Protein sequence: CASKNTEAFF. This chain uses TRBV2 with TRBJ1-1, with D unclear. Germline CDR1 SNHLY, CDR2 FYNNEI. Trimming cost V 7 bases and J 1 base, with 1 base left between them. CDR3 size: 10 residues.

V is TRBV5-4 and J is TRBJ2-2; D ambiguous. CDR3 length equals 13 residues. V lost 4 bases and J 7 bases, leaving 11 bases between the germline ends. Per germline, CDR1 SGHNT and CDR2 YYREEE (reference sequence). Here the CDR3 reads CASSLLMGGELFF. The CDR3 coding sequence is TGTGCCAGCAGCCTCCTGATGGGCGGGGAGCTGTTTTTT.

This chain links TRBV11-3 with TRBJ1-1; no clear D. The CDR3 length is 13 residues. The V end lost 5 bases, the J end lost 4 bases, and 11 bases lay between the germline ends. Germline assignment: CDR1 SGHNT and CDR2 YENEEA. CDR3 in amino acids: CASSPPGSTEAFF. In DNA form, the CDR3 reads TGTGCCAGCAGCCCCCCCGGGTCCACTGAAGCTTTCTTT.

The rearrangement joins TRBV28 to TRBJ2-3; D uncertain. Germline CDR1 reads MDHEN; CDR2 reads SYDVKM. The V gene lost 4 bases and the J gene lost 1 base, with 9 bases spanning the gap. This CDR3 is 14 amino acids long. The DNA for the CDR3 is TGTGCCAGCAGTTCAAATGACCGCACAGATACGCAGTATTTT. Protein sequence: CASSSNDRTDTQYF.

CDR3: CASGLFLAENTGELFF. CDR3 coding DNA: TGTGCTAGTGGTTTGTTTCTAGCGGAGAACACCGGGGAGCTGTTTTTT. This chain links TRBV12-5 with TRBJ2-2; TRBD2 aligns across 7 bases. J gave up 1 base and V 2 bases, and 4 bases lay outside the gene matches. The CDR3 extends over 16 amino acids. Germline V lookup: CDR1 LGHNT, CDR2 FRNRAP.

The chain carries TRBV5-1 and TRBJ2-2; D not certain. The CDR3 totals 12 residues. Germline V gene data show CDR1 as SGHRS and CDR2 as YFSETQ. V shed 8 bases and J shed 6 bases, with 11 bases lying between them. CDR3 nucleotides: TGCGCCAGGGGTTGGCCGCCCGGGGAGCTGTTTTTT. As protein: CARGWPPGELFF.

The CDR3: CASTVVGTGDSPLHF. DNA of the CDR3: TGTGCCAGCACCGTGGTCGGGACAGGGGACTCACCCCTCCACTTT. The chain is built from TRBV27 and TRBJ1-6; 10 nucleotides agree with TRBD1. Germline V gene lookup returns CDR1 MNHEY and CDR2 SMNVEV (reference sequence). V shed 7 bases, J shed 10 bases, and the junction held 10 bases outside the gene matches. The CDR3 has 15 amino acids.

The chain employs TRBV23-1 and TRBJ2-1, with TRBD2 matching over 15 bases. TRBV23-1 is an ORF, with its function uncertain. The CDR3 runs to 20 residues. The J segment lost 0 bases and the V segment lost 3 bases, leaving 9 bases of the junction unmatched. This CDR3 is CASSHPGTSGRPRSYNEQFF. The CDR3 DNA reads as TGCGCCAGCAGTCACCCCGGGACTAGCGGGAGGCCCCGCTCCTACAATGAGCAGTTCTTC.

The gene calls are TRBV6-5 and TRBJ2-7; 8 bases align to TRBD2. J lost 2 bases, V lost 6 bases, and 6 bases had no gene match. The CDR3 has 14 residues. Germline CDR1 and CDR2: MNHEY and SVGAGI. CDR3 residues: CASRKAGDTYEQYF. The CDR3 coding sequence is TGTGCCAGCAGGAAAGCGGGGGACACCTACGAGCAGTACTTC.